The present TCR beta chain was sequenced within a study of OX40 agonist ivuxolimab in advanced cancers. Some clones are missing from TCRdb's copy, which holds only in-frame ones; the method was immunoSEQ multiplex PCR. The data contain roughly 25,000 clones, around 78% of them singletons. The CDR3 length is 15 residues. V gave up 0 bases and J gave up 5 bases; unmatched junction bases: 7. The germline V gene has CDR1 SGDLS and CDR2 YYNGEE. This receptor was identified in an adult with an advanced solid tumor such as melanoma, head and neck, liver or kidney cancer. The genes are TRBV9 and TRBJ2-7, with 8 bases fitting TRBD1. This material consisted of CD4+ or CD8+ T cells sorted from blood, taken in a trial of the OX40 agonist ivuxolimab. This chain's CDR3 is CASSVGQGRRDEQYF. DNA for the CDR3: TGTGCCAGCAGCGTAGGACAGGGGCGACGTGACGAGCAGTACTTC.